Below are 30 T cell receptor beta chains sequenced from a single sample in a study of early T cells in non-severe SARS-CoV-2 infection. In TCRdb, the 5' RACE reads were re-called with MiXCR into one record per CDR3 protein. The data hold approximately 50,000 distinct CDR3 sequences, with roughly 11% observed a single time. The sample comprised whole blood. The receptors were gathered from an adult who was a healthcare worker with PCR-confirmed SARS-CoV-2 infection or an uninfected control (not recorded which).

The V and J genes are TRBV20-1 and TRBJ2-7; 9 bases map to TRBD1. This CDR3 comprises 16 residues. V shed 2 bases, J shed 5 bases, and the junction held 13 bases outside the gene matches. The germline V gene has CDR1 DFQATT and CDR2 SNEGSKA (reference sequence). The CDR3 region is CSARSQQGQGFDEQYF. The DNA for the CDR3 is TGCAGTGCTAGATCGCAACAGGGACAGGGTTTCGACGAGCAGTACTTC.

This clonotype was counted a few times. The rearrangement links TRBV6-5 to TRBJ2-5, with D possibly called TRBD1 or TRBD2 (6 bases each). The CDR3 covers 15 residues. Germline loops: CDR1 MNHEY, CDR2 SVGAGI. V lost 6 bases and J 0 bases, leaving 14 bases between the germline ends. The CDR3 DNA reads TGTGCCAGCAGGACAGGCGGGGCCGACCAAGAGACCCAGTACTTC. Protein: CASRTGGADQETQYF.

This clonotype was found many times. The chain couples TRBV10-3 to TRBJ2-7; perhaps TRBD2 as D (6 bases). The V end was cut by 3 bases, the J end by 0 bases, with 18 bases between. Germline-derived CDR1 and CDR2 are ENHRY and SYGVKD. The CDR3 is 17 amino acids. CDR3 in amino acids: CAISDSGGTHGSYEQYF. The CDR3 DNA follows: TGTGCCATCAGTGATAGTGGCGGGACTCACGGCTCCTACGAGCAGTACTTC.

The chain combines TRBV20-1 with TRBJ2-5; 8 positions agree with TRBD2. V lost 6 bases and J lost 5; bases outside the gene matches: 14. The CDR3 is made up of 15 amino acids. In germline, CDR1 is DFQATT, CDR2 SNEGSKA (reference sequence). CDR3 sequence (DNA): TGCAGTGCGGGGACTAGAGCGGATTTTGGGGAGACCCAGTACTTC. As protein: CSAGTRADFGETQYF.

This clonotype has at least ten counts. The chain combines TRBV19 with TRBJ2-2; TRBD1 matches at 8 bases. J lost 6 bases, V lost 8 bases, and 2 bases had no gene match. The CDR3 is 12 residues long. The germline gives CDR1 LNHDA, CDR2 SQIVND (reference sequence). CDR3 in amino acids: CASRQGPGELFF. The CDR3 DNA is TGTGCCAGTCGACAGGGGCCCGGGGAGCTGTTTTTT. The full variable domain, with the rest looked up from reference TRBV19 and TRBJ2-2, is DGGITQSPKYLFRKEGQNVTLSCEQNLNHDAMYWYRQDPGQGLRLIYYSQIVNDFQKGDIAEGYSVSREKKESFPLTVTSAQKNPTAFYLCASRQGPGELFFGEGSRLTVL.

This clonotype has at least ten counts. Here the CDR3 DNA reads TGTGCCAGCAGTGAAAGGTCAGAGACCCAGTACTTC. It is translated as CASSERSETQYF. This sequence joins TRBV6-1 and TRBJ2-5; the D is unclear. Trimming pared 2 bases from V and 4 bases from J, leaving 5 bases between. The germline V gene has CDR1 MNHNS and CDR2 SASEGT. The CDR3 contains 12 residues.

The CDR3 here is CASSLPGEQYF. Written as DNA, the CDR3 is TGTGCCAGCAGCTTGCCTGGCGAGCAGTACTTC. This chain connects TRBV6-2 or TRBV6-3 to TRBJ2-7; D unresolved. V was cut by 6 bases and J by 6 bases, with 9 bases left in between. CDR1 MNHEY and CDR2 SVGEGT come from the germline V gene. The CDR3 sequence is 11 residues long.

This clonotype was counted many times. The chain carries TRBV12-2 and TRBJ2-1. TRBV12-2 is annotated as a pseudogene. This CDR3 spans 17 amino acids. CDR3 nucleotide sequence: TGTGCAAGTCGCTCCCATTGGAGCGAGGAGTCCTACAATGAGCAGTTCTTC. Translation: CASRSHWSEESYNEQFF.

The chain has TRBV7-2 and TRBJ2-3; D not resolved. Between the trimmed V and J ends, which lost 5 bases and 2 bases, there was a span of 8 bases. Per germline, CDR1 SGHTA and CDR2 FQGNSA. The CDR3 has 13 amino acids. The CDR3 region has the DNA TGTGCCAGCAGCCAAAGGACCACAGATACGCAGTATTTT. Translation gives CASSQRTTDTQYF.

This clonotype appeared many times. The chain couples TRBV9 to TRBJ2-5; 10 nucleotides line up with TRBD2. Germline CDR1 reads SGDLS; CDR2 reads YYNGEE. The ends lost 2 bases at V and 5 bases at J; junction bases unmatched: 6. The CDR3 is 15 amino acids. CDR3 nucleotides: TGTGCCAGCAGCGTTCTAGCGGGAGAGTTTGAGACCCAGTACTTC. It specifies CASSVLAGEFETQYF.

The J gene is TRBJ1-5, the V gene TRBV27; no clear D. The CDR3 length is 16 residues. V was cut by 0 bases and J by 0 bases, with 9 bases left in between. Germline V CDR1 and CDR2: MNHEY, SMNVEV (reference sequence). Written as DNA, the CDR3 is TGTGCCAGCAGTTTATCGACCCGTTATAGCAATCAGCCCCAGCATTTT. Translated, it gives CASSLSTRYSNQPQHF.

A word on this clonotype: This may be a read error: a much more frequent sequence differs by one nucleotide. The chain carries TRBV5-1 and TRBJ2-5; D is ambiguous. This CDR3 has 13 amino acids. Germline V gene lookup returns CDR1 SGHRS and CDR2 YFSETQ. The CDR3 DNA follows: TGCGCCAGCACCCTCCCGGGCCAAGGGACCCAGTACTTC. Its protein product is CASTLPGQGTQYF.

This clonotype was picked up a small number of times. The chain links TRBV10-2 to TRBJ2-5; D is unclear. V lost 4 bases and J lost 5, with 11 bases in between. The length of the CDR3 is 13 residues. Germline loops: CDR1 WSHSY, CDR2 SAAADI. CDR3 coding DNA: TGCGCCAGCAGTGCGTTGCTGGGCGAGACCCAGTACTTC. It codes for CASSALLGETQYF.

This clonotype showed up just a few times. The genes are TRBV29-1 and TRBJ2-2; D gene unclear. Germline-derived CDR1 and CDR2 are SQVTM and ANQGSEA. The CDR3 loop spans 14 amino acids. With 7 bases removed from V and 1 base from J, the gap between germline ends came to 13 bases. In DNA, the CDR3 is TGCAGCGCCCCCCGTCAGGAGAACACCGGGGAGCTGTTTTTT. This gives the protein CSAPRQENTGELFF.

In DNA, the CDR3 is TGTGCCAGCAGCTTAGTAGGGACAGATCAGCCCCAGCATTTT. Translated: CASSLVGTDQPQHF. This chain joins TRBV7-2 and TRBJ1-5; 7 bases line up with TRBD1. Germline values: CDR1 SGHTA, CDR2 FQGNSA. V lost 1 base and J lost 5; bases outside the gene matches: 2. This CDR3 contains 14 residues. The full variable domain, rest sourced from reference TRBV7-2 and TRBJ1-5, is GAGVSQSPSNKVTEKGKDVELRCDPISGHTALYWYRQSLGQGLEFLIYFQGNSAPDKSGLPSDRFSAERTGGSVSTLTIQRTQQEDSAVYLCASSLVGTDQPQHFGDGTRLSIL.

This clonotype came up a few times. The chain couples TRBV6-1 to TRBJ2-2; D tentatively fits TRBD1 or TRBD2 (5 bases each). V gave up 2 bases and J gave up 1 base, with 8 bases separating them. The CDR3 is 15 residues long. Germline V gene lookup returns CDR1 MNHNS and CDR2 SASEGT. CDR3 bases: TGTGCCAGCAGTGAACTTGGGGGGAACACCGGGGAGCTGTTTTTT. Protein sequence: CASSELGGNTGELFF.

This clonotype occurred many times. The chain recombines TRBV9 with TRBJ2-4; TRBD1 is a possible D gene (6 bases). CDR1 SGDLS and CDR2 YYNGEE come from the germline V gene. This CDR3 is built from 13 residues. Trimming shortened V by 2 bases and J by 6 bases, and 9 bases separated the two germline ends. The DNA for the CDR3 is TGTGCCAGCAGCGTGGGACAAAGAAACATTCAGTACTTC. Residues: CASSVGQRNIQYF.

This clonotype was recorded at least ten times. The genes are TRBV4-3 and TRBJ2-7; the D gene is possibly TRBD2 (6 bases). The CDR3 is 18 residues long. Looked up from germline, CDR1 is LGHNA and CDR2 is YSLEER. V dropped 0 bases and J dropped 2 bases, with 20 bases sitting between them. CDR3 nucleotides: TGCGCCAGCAGCCAAGATTCGAAGCCGGGACGGAGGGCCTACGAGCAGTACTTC. Its protein is CASSQDSKPGRRAYEQYF.

The chain uses TRBV9 and TRBJ2-7; D is unresolved. This CDR3 spans 14 amino acids. Germline CDR1 and CDR2: SGDLS and YYNGEE. Trimming shortened V by 3 bases and J by 2 bases, and 12 bases separated the two germline ends. CDR3 residues: CASSGSTKPYEQYF. Written as DNA, the CDR3 is TGTGCCAGCAGCGGCTCTACCAAGCCCTACGAGCAGTACTTC.

This clonotype was observed many times. The chain couples TRBV24-1 to TRBJ2-3, with 8 bases matching TRBD2. The CDR3 is made up of 14 amino acids. Germline lookup yields CDR1 KGHDR and CDR2 SFDVKD. Trimming cost V 10 bases and J 1 base; bases outside gene matches: 6. CDR3: CATDGGDGTDTQYF. DNA of the CDR3: TGTGCCACGGACGGGGGGGATGGCACAGATACGCAGTATTTT.

This clonotype was seen a few times. The V call is TRBV7-3, the J call TRBJ2-1; perhaps TRBD2 as D (6 bases). This CDR3 is built from 17 residues. The germline V gene has CDR1 SGHTA and CDR2 FQGTGA. Trimming cost V 5 bases and J 0 bases, with 17 bases left between them. CDR3 nucleotide sequence: TGTGCCAGCAGCCCAGGGCTAGGACTAAGCTCCTACAATGAGCAGTTCTTC. Protein: CASSPGLGLSSYNEQFF.

The chain carries TRBV3-1 and TRBJ2-3; perhaps TRBD2 as D (6 bases). The germline V gene encodes CDR1 LGHDT and CDR2 YNNKEL (reference sequence). This CDR3 is 14 amino acids long. The ends were cut back, 4 bases at V and 6 bases at J, with 14 bases in the middle. CDR3 nucleotides: TGTGCCAGCAGCCTGTCTTTAGCGGAGGATACGCAGTATTTT. Translated, it gives CASSLSLAEDTQYF.

This clonotype was observed at least ten times. The CDR3 loop is CASSLGAREGLEGEAFF. The CDR3 DNA is TGTGCCAGCAGTTTGGGGGCTCGGGAGGGCCTTGAGGGTGAAGCTTTCTTT. This chain uses TRBV12-3 or TRBV12-4 with TRBJ1-1; tentatively, D is TRBD1 (6 bases). This CDR3 has 17 amino acids. V lost 3 bases and J 7 bases, leaving 24 bases between the germline ends.

At least ten counts were recorded for this clonotype. The CDR3 loop reads CASSLIGGMNTEAFF. The CDR3 coding sequence is TGTGCCAGCAGCTTGATTGGGGGCATGAACACTGAAGCTTTCTTT. The V gene is TRBV5-8, the J gene TRBJ1-1; weak D call: TRBD1 (6 bases). Germline V gene sequence: CDR1 SGHTS, CDR2 YDEGEE. CDR3 length: 15 residues. Between the trimmed V and J ends, which lost 1 base and 0 bases, there was a span of 10 bases. Full variable domain (missing parts from reference TRBV5-8 and TRBJ1-1): EAGVTQSPTHLIKTRGQQATLRCSPISGHTSVYWYQQALGLGLQFLLWYDEGEERNRGNFPPRFSGRQFPNYSSELNVNALELEDSALYLCASSLIGGMNTEAFFGQGTRLTVV.

The J gene is TRBJ2-2, the V gene TRBV24-1; TRBD2 aligns across 7 bases. The V segment lost 2 bases and the J segment 2 bases; nucleotides outside the gene matches: 4. CDR1 KGHDR and CDR2 SFDVKD come from the germline V gene. The CDR3 is made up of 16 amino acids. The CDR3 DNA reads TGTGCCACCAGTGATTGGGACTACGTCAACACCGGGGAGCTGTTTTTT. It translates to CATSDWDYVNTGELFF.

This chain links TRBV30 with TRBJ2-3; D ambiguous. CDR1 is GTSNPN, CDR2 SVGIG, per germline (reference sequence). CDR3 length: 15 amino acids. V lost 2 bases and J 0 bases, leaving 12 bases between the germline ends. CDR3 in amino acids: CAWSPKRSSTDTQYF. The CDR3 coding sequence is TGTGCCTGGAGTCCAAAGCGCTCTAGCACAGATACGCAGTATTTT.

This clonotype showed up many times. The chain is built from TRBV20-1 and TRBJ2-3; 10 bases match TRBD2. CDR3 length equals 13 residues. CDR1 and CDR2 (germline): DFQATT, SNEGSKA (reference sequence). V dropped 8 bases and J dropped 1; count of bases not matched to a gene: 3. The CDR3 sequence is CSTLAGGTDTQYF. The CDR3 DNA sequence: TGCAGTACTCTAGCGGGGGGCACAGATACGCAGTATTTT.

This clonotype was detected ten times or more. The V and J genes are TRBV29-1 and TRBJ2-3, with D uncertain. Germline CDR1 is SQVTM and CDR2 is ANQGSEA. The CDR3 totals 11 residues. Trimming shortened V by 5 bases and J by 6 bases, and 9 bases separated the two germline ends. The CDR3 sequence is CSVQKTDTQYF. CDR3 DNA sequence: TGCAGCGTTCAGAAAACGGATACGCAGTATTTT.

In this sample, this clonotype turned up many times. J is TRBJ2-3 and V is TRBV5-5; 9 nucleotides match TRBD2. Trimming removed 2 bases from V and 0 bases from J; junction bases left unmatched: 4. This CDR3 is built from 16 residues. From germline, CDR1 is SGHKS and CDR2 YYEKEE (reference sequence). CDR3 in DNA: TGTGCCAGCAGCTTCCGACTAGCGGCTAGCACAGATACGCAGTATTTT. It encodes CASSFRLAASTDTQYF.

The CDR3: CATSKQGADTGELFF. The CDR3 region has the DNA TGTGCCACCAGTAAACAGGGGGCGGACACCGGGGAGCTGTTTTTT. J is TRBJ2-2 and V is TRBV24-1; 9 nucleotides match TRBD1. Trimming took 6 bases from V and 3 from J; bases not matched to a gene: 4. Germline V gives CDR1 KGHDR, CDR2 SFDVKD. CDR3 length: 15 residues.